This record looks at one T cell receptor (beta chain) sequence and its context. Its target is unknown. This sample was taken from a study of pediatric ulcerative colitis. Points from the study as a whole: Two rectal clonotypes were found only in ulcerative colitis patients, all of them. Rectal repertoires separated controls, mild-moderate and acute severe colitis.

Samples were sequenced at Survey level, maximum 500,000 reads. TCRdb's table, derived via immunoSEQ multiplex PCR, lists solely in-frame clones and lacks some. The table shows about 60,000 clones, with 87% occurring only once. Germline V lookup: CDR1 PRHDT, CDR2 FYEKMQ (reference sequence). J gave up 8 bases and V 9 bases, and 12 bases lay outside the gene matches. The CDR3 sequence is 13 residues long. Sequenced: blood. V usage is TRBV13 and J usage is TRBJ1-1; 7 bases are shared with TRBD1. The TCR was taken from a boy aged 10-17 years who was a control in a study of pediatric ulcerative colitis. CDR3 sequence: CASSSGTEREAFF. The DNA for the CDR3 is TGTGCCAGTTCCTCCGGGACAGAGAGAGAAGCTTTCTTT.